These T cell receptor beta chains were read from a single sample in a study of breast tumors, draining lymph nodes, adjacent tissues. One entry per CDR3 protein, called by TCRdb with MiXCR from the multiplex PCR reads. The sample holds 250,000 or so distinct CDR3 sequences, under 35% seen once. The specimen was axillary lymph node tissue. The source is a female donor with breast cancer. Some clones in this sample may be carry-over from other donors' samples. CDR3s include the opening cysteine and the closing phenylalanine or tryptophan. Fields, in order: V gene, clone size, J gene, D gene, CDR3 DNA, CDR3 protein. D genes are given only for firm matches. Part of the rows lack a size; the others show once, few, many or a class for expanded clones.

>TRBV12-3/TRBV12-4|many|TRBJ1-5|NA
TGTGCCAGCAGTACCGAGGACCGGCCCCAGCATTTT
CASSTEDRPQHF
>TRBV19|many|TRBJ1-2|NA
TGTGCCAGTAGATTGGTGGGGGCTAACTATGGCTACACCTTC
CASRLVGANYGYTF
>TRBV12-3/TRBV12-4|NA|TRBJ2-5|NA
TGTGCCAGCAGTTTTAGGGGGGTTGGAGAGACCCAGTACTTC
CASSFRGVGETQYF
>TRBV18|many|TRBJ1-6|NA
TGTGCCAGCTCACAGGACATGGGGGGTTCGCCCCTCCACTTT
CASSQDMGGSPLHF
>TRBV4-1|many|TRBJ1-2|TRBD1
TGCGCCAGCAGCCTATCGACAGGGGGCCTTTCTGTCTATGGCTACACCTTC
CASSLSTGGLSVYGYTF
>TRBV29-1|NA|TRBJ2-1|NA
TGCAGCGTCCGGGTGCGCTCCTACAATGAGCAGTTCTTC
CSVRVRSYNEQFF
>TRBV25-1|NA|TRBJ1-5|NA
TGTGCCAGCAGTTTACTGTTAGGGTATAGCAATCAGCCCCAGCATTTT
CASSLLLGYSNQPQHF
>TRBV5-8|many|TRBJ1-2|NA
TGTGCCAGCAGCCCGGTTGGGGGGAACTATGGCTACACCTTC
CASSPVGGNYGYTF
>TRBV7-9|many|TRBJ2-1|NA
TGTGCCAGCAGCGGTCTGCGCTCCTACAATGAGCAGTTCTTC
CASSGLRSYNEQFF
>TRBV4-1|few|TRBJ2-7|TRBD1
TGCGCCAGCAGCCAACAAGCCGGGACAGCCTACGAGCAGTACTTC
CASSQQAGTAYEQYF
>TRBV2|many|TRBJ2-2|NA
TGTGCCAGCAGTGAACGACCAAACACCGGGGAGCTGTTTTTT
CASSERPNTGELFF
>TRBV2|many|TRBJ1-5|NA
TGTGCCAGCAGTGACTGGCGAGGTAGCAATCAGCCCCAGCATTTT
CASSDWRGSNQPQHF
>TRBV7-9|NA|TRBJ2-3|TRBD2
TGTGCCAGCAGCTACGGGACTAGCGGGGATACGCAGTATTTT
CASSYGTSGDTQYF
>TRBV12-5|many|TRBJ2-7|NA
TGTGCTAGTGGTTTGTTCGGCCCCTACGAGCAGTACTTC
CASGLFGPYEQYF
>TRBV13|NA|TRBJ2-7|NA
TGTGCCAGCAGCATCCCGGACAGTACCTACGAGCAGTACTTC
CASSIPDSTYEQYF
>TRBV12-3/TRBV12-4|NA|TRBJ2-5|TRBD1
TGTGCCAGCAGTACCGGGACAGGGGGGAGGGAGACCCAGTACTTC
CASSTGTGGRETQYF
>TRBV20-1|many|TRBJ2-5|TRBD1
TGCAGTGCTACTACCGCCCCTTGGACAGGGGGAGAGACCCAGTACTTC
CSATTAPWTGGETQYF
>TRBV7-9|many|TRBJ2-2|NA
TGTGCCAGCAGCGCCGGGATGAACACCGGGGAGCTGTTTTTT
CASSAGMNTGELFF
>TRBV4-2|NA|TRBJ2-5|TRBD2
TGTGCCAGCAGCTTAGTCCCAGCGGGAGGAGAGACCCAGTACTTC
CASSLVPAGGETQYF
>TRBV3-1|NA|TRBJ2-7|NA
TGTGCCAGCAGCCCGAGTTTCGTCTTTCAGGGCCACGAGCAGTACTTC
CASSPSFVFQGHEQYF
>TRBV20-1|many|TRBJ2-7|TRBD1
TGCAGTGCTTCTTCCCCGGGACAGGTAACCTACGAGCAGTACTTC
CSASSPGQVTYEQYF
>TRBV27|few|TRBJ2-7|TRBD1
TGTGCCAGCAGGAACAGGGGATACGAGCAGTACTTC
CASRNRGYEQYF
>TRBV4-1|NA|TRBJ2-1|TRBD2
TGCGCCAGCAGCCAAGAGGTAGCGGGGGGCTCCTACAATGAGCAGTTCTTC
CASSQEVAGGSYNEQFF
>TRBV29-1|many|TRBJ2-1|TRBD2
TGCAGCGTCTTAGCGGGAGGGCCCGGCAATGAGCAGTTCTTC
CSVLAGGPGNEQFF
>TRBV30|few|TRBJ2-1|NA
TGTGCCTGGAGAGAGGGGACTTTACGGGCCGAGCAGTTCTTC
CAWREGTLRAEQFF
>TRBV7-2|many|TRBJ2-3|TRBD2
TGTGCCAGCAGGCCCTCGACTAGCGGGAGGTGGGGAGGGGCTAGCACAGATACGCAGTATTTT
CASRPSTSGRWGGASTDTQYF
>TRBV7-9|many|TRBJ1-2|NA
TGTGCCAGCAGCTTAGGGGAGGCGGCGGGCTACACCTTC
CASSLGEAAGYTF
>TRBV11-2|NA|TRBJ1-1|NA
TGTGCCAGCAGCCATCAGTACACTGAAGCTTTCTTT
CASSHQYTEAFF
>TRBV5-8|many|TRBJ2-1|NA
TGTGCCCGACCAATAAGCCGAAACGCAGCTAGCTATTCCTCGAATGAGCAGTTCTTC
CARPISRNAASYSSNEQFF
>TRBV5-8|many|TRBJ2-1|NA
TGTGCCAGCAGCTTGGTTCCCGACGTCCCTGAGCAGTTCTTC
CASSLVPDVPEQFF
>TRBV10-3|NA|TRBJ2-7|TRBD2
TGCGCCATCAGCGAGGGACTAGCGAGAGAAAGAGGCTACGAGCAGTACTTC
CAISEGLARERGYEQYF
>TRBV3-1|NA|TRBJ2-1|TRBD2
TGTGCCAGCAGCTTCCGGGACTACATCAATGAGCAGTTCTTC
CASSFRDYINEQFF
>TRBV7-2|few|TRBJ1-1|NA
TGTGCCAGCAGCTTATCAACAGGCGGGTGGCGGGAAGCTTTCTTT
CASSLSTGGWREAFF
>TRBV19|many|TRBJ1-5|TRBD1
TGTGCCAGTAGTATATCACGGGACAGCCTCAATCAGCCCCAGCATTTT
CASSISRDSLNQPQHF
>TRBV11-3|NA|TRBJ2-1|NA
TGTGCCAGCAGCTTAGTTTCAGTATACAATGAGCAGTTCTTC
CASSLVSVYNEQFF
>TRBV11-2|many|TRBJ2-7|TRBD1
TGTGCCAGCAGCTCGGGACAGGGGGCCTACGAGCAGTACTTC
CASSSGQGAYEQYF
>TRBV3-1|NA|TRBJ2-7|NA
TGTGCCAGCAGCATACTCCCCGGCAGATACGAGCAGTACTTC
CASSILPGRYEQYF
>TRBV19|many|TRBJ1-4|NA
TGTGCCAGTAGTCCCGTGTCCAATGAAAAACTGTTTTTT
CASSPVSNEKLFF
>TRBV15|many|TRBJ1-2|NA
TGTGCCACCAGCAGAGCCCCCGGGACTTCTGCTGGCTACACCTTC
CATSRAPGTSAGYTF